The present entry profiles one TCR beta chain with its context. The target antigen is unknown. This sample is part of a study of cytomegalovirus exposure and HLA in healthy donors. The germline CDR1 and CDR2 sequences are SGHRS and YFSETQ. V was pared by 1 base and J by 2 bases, with 5 bases of the junction left unmatched. There are 16 residues in the CDR3. The PCR used 60 Vbeta and 13 Jbeta primers. The assay was immunoSEQ multiplex PCR, and TCRdb's table has in-frame clones only and misses some. The repertoire holds more than 110,000 clones, with roughly four fifths as singletons. Findings and caveats of the study: Per a prior analysis, the majority of TCR beta V segments were productive roughly 90% or roughly 30% of the time. Reportedly, fewer N-insertions than the roughly 700-donor mean appeared in an Asian-associated ancestry cluster in a later analysis.

Sequences were obtained from PBMCs. The receptor was isolated from a human donor in good health. The chain is built from TRBV5-1 and TRBJ2-2; TRBD1 matches 7 bases. The CDR3 nucleotides are TGCGCCAGCAGCTTGCACAGGGGTGGTAACACCGGGGAGCTGTTTTTT. This encodes CASSLHRGGNTGELFF.